This T cell receptor beta chain was sequenced in a study of regulatory and conventional T cells in RAG deficiency. This CDR3 comprises 14 residues. Germline loops: CDR1 MDHEN, CDR2 SYDVKM. The germline V and J ends were trimmed by 5 bases and 7 bases, with 15 bases remaining between them. Overall study findings and caveats: Omenn patients showed >75% Treg-Tconv overlap and shorter CDR3 lengths. Sorted Omenn CD25-high CD127-low cells may not be bona fide Tregs. Compared with controls, unique Treg TCR beta sequences dropped about 97-fold in Omenn syndrome and CID/AS.

Sequencing used immunoSEQ multiplex PCR; TCRdb keeps in-frame clones, though not all of them. The table lists about 6,700 clones, roughly 78% of them singletons, with around 13% in the top ten. About this clone: Its target is not known.

The same sample was also studied in work on regulatory T cells. This second study says: The primer mix had 52 TRBV and 13 TRBJ primers.

This TCR was recovered from a human donor in good health. Specimen: CD8+ T cells sorted from blood. The rearrangement uses TRBV28 and TRBJ1-5; D is perhaps TRBD1 (6 bases). Here the CDR3 reads CASSPQGFGQPQHF. In nucleotides, the CDR3 is TGTGCCAGCAGTCCTCAGGGGTTTGGACAGCCCCAGCATTTT.